Shown below are 27 T cell receptor beta chains from a single sample sequenced in a study of CD8+ T cells in alopecia areata (dated by TCRdb to the late 2010s). The treatment or condition label of this sample denotes: oral pan-JAK inhibitor, 5-10 mg twice daily. To prepare the library, the immunoSEQ multiplex PCR assay was applied. RNA was extracted from all samples and reverse transcribed into cDNA, which served as template for TCR sequencing. TCRdb took over this immuneACCESS table, retaining in-frame rearrangements with V and J assigned. Such tables are incomplete; in checked studies, under half of the missing clones stem from an unresolved V gene, and the remainder is unexplained. Within this sample are some 180,000 clones, with about 47% of them counted one time only. Of the sample, over 9% is held by the ten largest clones. This material consisted of CD8+ T cells sorted from blood, taken at approximately week 51, from a patient treated with tofacitinib. Receptors were obtained from a human donor with alopecia areata.

The rearrangement joins TRBV4-2 to TRBJ1-6; D remains ambiguous. This CDR3 contains 15 residues. Germline V lookup: CDR1 LGHNA, CDR2 YNFKEQ. V was clipped by 3 bases and J by 14 bases, with 20 bases between them. The CDR3 region has the DNA TGTGCCAGCAGCCAGGGAGGGTCAGTAGGAAGATCCCTCCACTTT. Its translation: CASSQGGSVGRSLHF.

The V call is TRBV4-3, the J call TRBJ1-5; D is possibly TRBD1 (5 bases). The germline CDR1 and CDR2 sequences are LGHNA and YSLEER. V was cut by 0 bases and J by 10 bases, with 10 bases left in between. The CDR3 runs 13 residues. The CDR3, as DNA: TGCGCCAGCAGCCAAGATTGGGGGGACCCCCAGCATTTT. It codes for CASSQDWGDPQHF.

The V and J genes are TRBV14 and TRBJ2-3, with 7 bases lining up with TRBD2. V lost 3 bases to trimming and J lost 4 bases; unmatched junction nucleotides: 7. Germline V CDR1 and CDR2: SGHDN, FVKESK. The CDR3 length is 15 residues. In DNA form, the CDR3 reads TGTGCCAGCAGCCATTTTGCGGGGGACGCAGATACGCAGTATTTT. It yields the protein CASSHFAGDADTQYF.

The gene calls are TRBV9 and TRBJ1-1; D might be TRBD1 (6 bases). Per germline, CDR1 SGDLS and CDR2 YYNGEE. V was cut by 4 bases and J by 6 bases, with 10 bases left in between. This CDR3 is 12 amino acids long. The DNA of the CDR3 is TGTGCCAGCAGCCTTGACAGGCCTGAAGCTTTCTTT. Its protein is CASSLDRPEAFF.

This clone was observed a few times. The CDR3 spells CAWGQGMNTEAFF. CDR3 DNA sequence: TGTGCCTGGGGACAGGGGATGAACACTGAAGCTTTCTTT. The rearrangement links TRBV30 to TRBJ1-1, with 9 bases identical to TRBD1. V lost 5 bases, J lost 0 bases, and 1 base stayed unmatched. The CDR3 contains 13 residues. In germline, CDR1 is GTSNPN, CDR2 SVGIG (reference sequence).

This chain connects TRBV7-2 to TRBJ2-7; 9 bases map to TRBD1. This CDR3 comprises 19 residues. Germline V gene data show CDR1 as SGHTA and CDR2 as FQGNSA. J lost 3 bases, V lost 2 bases, and 17 bases had no gene match. CDR3 sequence: CASSLFSGTGFGQFYEQYF. The CDR3 DNA follows: TGTGCCAGCAGCTTATTCTCCGGGACAGGGTTCGGGCAATTCTACGAGCAGTACTTC. The full variable domain, its missing parts supplied by reference TRBV7-2 and TRBJ2-7, is GAGVSQSPSNKVTEKGKDVELRCDPISGHTALYWYRQSLGQGLEFLIYFQGNSAPDKSGLPSDRFSAERTGGSVSTLTIQRTQQEDSAVYLCASSLFSGTGFGQFYEQYFGPGTRLTVT.

This rearrangement joins TRBV29-1 to TRBJ2-1; D perhaps matches TRBD2 (6 bases). The CDR3 totals 11 residues. Trimming stripped 3 bases from V and 7 bases from J, with 7 bases between. Germline V CDR1 and CDR2: SQVTM, ANQGSEA. This chain's CDR3 is CSVDSGNEQFF. The CDR3 DNA sequence: TGCAGCGTTGATAGCGGAAATGAGCAGTTCTTC.

The chain combines TRBV7-2 with TRBJ2-1, with a tentative D call TRBD2 (5 bases). The V end was cut by 5 bases, the J end by 0 bases, with 17 bases between. This CDR3 spans 17 amino acids. The germline V gene has CDR1 SGHTA and CDR2 FQGNSA. The CDR3, as DNA: TGTGCCAGCAGCCCTCGTGGCGGGCGGAGCTCCTACAATGAGCAGTTCTTC. Amino acid sequence: CASSPRGGRSSYNEQFF.

The chain joins TRBV4-1 to TRBJ2-7, with TRBD2 as a possible D gene (5 bases). The germline V gene has CDR1 MGHRA and CDR2 YSYEKL. The CDR3 contains 14 residues. V was pared by 2 bases and J by 5 bases, with 13 bases between. The CDR3 protein is CASSQPREGHEQYF. In nucleotides, the CDR3 is TGCGCCAGCAGCCAACCCCGGGAAGGACACGAGCAGTACTTC.

The gene calls are TRBV13 and TRBJ2-7; D may match TRBD1 or TRBD2 (5 bases each). The CDR3 contains 16 residues. CDR1 is PRHDT, CDR2 FYEKMQ, per germline (reference sequence). Trimming removed 2 bases at V and 0 bases at J, with 14 bases between. CDR3 sequence: CASSLSGRGNSYEQYF. The CDR3 nucleotides are TGTGCCAGCAGCTTAAGTGGTCGGGGCAACTCCTACGAGCAGTACTTC. Full variable domain (missing parts from reference TRBV13 and TRBJ2-7): AAGVIQSPRHLIKEKRETATLKCYPIPRHDTVYWYQQGPGQDPQFLISFYEKMQSDKGSIPDRFSAQQFSDYHSELNMSSLELGDSALYFCASSLSGRGNSYEQYFGPGTRLTVT.

This sequence joins TRBV25-1 and TRBJ2-7, with a possible D match to TRBD1 (5 bases). CDR3 length: 14 amino acids. V lost 4 bases and J 2 bases, leaving 12 bases between the germline ends. Germline V CDR1 and CDR2: MGHDK, SYGVNS. The CDR3 loop is CASSAPDSAYEQYF. The DNA of the CDR3 is TGTGCCAGCAGTGCCCCCGACAGCGCCTACGAGCAGTACTTC.

This clone turned up a few times. This chain uses TRBV11-2 with TRBJ2-7, with D perhaps matching TRBD1 (5 bases). CDR3 length: 16 amino acids. V lost 2 bases to trimming and J lost 0 bases, with 14 bases between them. The germline V gene has CDR1 SGHAT and CDR2 FQNNGV. The CDR3 DNA sequence: TGTGCCAGCAGCTTAACTGGCAGGGCTGGCTCCTACGAGCAGTACTTC. Protein product: CASSLTGRAGSYEQYF.

The chain is built from TRBV25-1 and TRBJ2-7, with TRBD1 matching over 11 bases. Germline V lookup: CDR1 MGHDK, CDR2 SYGVNS. Trimming at V came to 1 base and at J to 5 bases, leaving 7 bases not matched to a gene. The CDR3 totals 16 residues. CDR3 region: CASSESGTGGTHEQYF. Here the CDR3 DNA reads TGTGCCAGCAGTGAATCCGGGACAGGGGGTACCCACGAGCAGTACTTC.

The rearrangement uses TRBV7-3 and TRBJ2-5; 7 bases agree with TRBD1. Germline CDR1 reads SGHTA; CDR2 reads FQGTGA. After removal of 5 bases from V and 3 bases from J, the junction contained 3 bases not matched to a gene. The CDR3 covers 13 residues. The CDR3 DNA reads TGTGCCAGCAGCCGAGACAGGGAAGAGACCCAGTACTTC. This codes for CASSRDREETQYF.

This chain uses TRBV6-6 with TRBJ1-6, with 8 bases matching TRBD1. Germline V gives CDR1 MNHNY, CDR2 SVGAGI (reference sequence). The CDR3 sequence is 14 residues long. The trim removed 5 bases at V and 10 bases at J, leaving 7 bases unmatched. The CDR3 loop is CASSGGQGFSPLHF. The CDR3 DNA reads as TGTGCCAGCAGTGGTGGACAGGGTTTCTCACCCCTCCACTTT.

Only one count was recorded for this clone. This sequence joins TRBV7-9 and TRBJ2-7; tentatively, D is TRBD1 or TRBD2 (5 bases each). The CDR3 sequence is 13 residues long. Between the trimmed V and J ends, which lost 7 bases and 9 bases, there was a span of 19 bases. Germline CDR1 reads SEHNR; CDR2 reads FQNEAQ (reference sequence). CDR3 nucleotides: TGTGCCAGCACCGGTACGGGGCAAGGAGGGCAGTACTTC. Translating gives CASTGTGQGGQYF.

The V gene is TRBV13, the J gene TRBJ1-5; 10 positions agree with TRBD1. The CDR3 loop spans 15 amino acids. CDR1 and CDR2 (germline): PRHDT, FYEKMQ (reference sequence). Trimming removed 0 bases from V and 11 bases from J; junction bases left unmatched: 7. CDR3 amino acids: CASSLGGQGILAQHF. For the CDR3, the DNA is TGTGCCAGCAGCTTAGGGGGACAGGGGATCTTGGCCCAGCATTTT.

The chain uses TRBV9 and TRBJ1-2; no clear D. Trimming took off 0 bases at V and 1 base at J, with 13 bases between the two ends. The CDR3 consists of 16 residues. CDR1 is SGDLS and CDR2 is YYNGEE in the germline V gene. The CDR3 loop is CASSVDGEPYNYGYTF. CDR3 DNA: TGTGCCAGCAGCGTAGACGGGGAGCCTTATAACTATGGCTACACCTTC.

This chain links TRBV29-1 with TRBJ1-2, with TRBD1 as a possible D gene (5 bases). Trimming shortened V by 5 bases and J by 3 bases, and 16 bases separated the two germline ends. CDR1 is SQVTM and CDR2 is ANQGSEA in the germline V gene. The CDR3 is made up of 14 amino acids. CDR3 sequence reads: CSVRAPGVDYGYTF. CDR3 DNA sequence: TGCAGCGTTAGGGCCCCGGGGGTGGACTATGGCTACACCTTC.

This clone was recorded a few times. The chain couples TRBV9 to TRBJ2-2; the D gene could be TRBD1 or TRBD2 (6 bases each). The germline CDR1 and CDR2 sequences are SGDLS and YYNGEE. V lost 9 bases and J 4 bases, leaving 16 bases between the germline ends. The CDR3 length is 14 residues. CDR3 sequence: CANLQGSGTGELFF. CDR3 sequence (DNA): TGTGCCAACCTACAGGGTAGCGGCACCGGGGAGCTGTTTTTT.

V usage is TRBV5-4 and J usage is TRBJ2-5; D is perhaps TRBD2 (7 bases). Per germline, CDR1 SGHNT and CDR2 YYREEE (reference sequence). V was shortened by 2 bases and J by 2 bases, with 19 bases between the two germline ends. The CDR3 has 17 residues. CDR3 in DNA: TGTGCCAGCAGCTTCGGGGGAGGGGGAAGTCGGCAAGAGACCCAGTACTTC. This gives the protein CASSFGGGGSRQETQYF.

The chain couples TRBV2 to TRBJ1-5; no clear D. CDR3 length: 15 amino acids. V lost 2 bases to trimming and J lost 2 bases, with 10 bases between them. Germline CDR1 is SNHLY and CDR2 is FYNNEI. CDR3 loop: CASSEPGIGNQPQHF. The CDR3 coding sequence is TGTGCCAGCAGTGAACCAGGTATTGGCAATCAGCCCCAGCATTTT.

This chain joins TRBV7-8 and TRBJ1-1; D unclear. Germline CDR1 reads SGHVS; CDR2 reads FQNEAQ. CDR3 size: 13 residues. V was clipped by 1 base and J by 10 bases, with 13 bases between them. CDR3 residues: CASSLEADARAFF. The CDR3 DNA is TGTGCCAGCAGCTTAGAAGCCGACGCTCGAGCTTTCTTT.

This clone appeared a few times. The chain joins TRBV9 to TRBJ1-1; unclear D gene. This CDR3 is 14 amino acids long. CDR1 is SGDLS and CDR2 is YYNGEE in the germline V gene. V was pared by 9 bases and J by 4 bases, with 19 bases between. CDR3 nucleotides: TGTGCCACCCAAAGGCACAAAAGGGCCACTGAAGCTTTCTTT. It translates to CATQRHKRATEAFF. The variable domain in full, completed from reference TRBV9 and TRBJ1-1, reads DSGVTQTPKHLITATGQRVTLRCSPRSGDLSVYWYQQSLDQGLQFLIQYYNGEERAKGNILERFSAQQFPDLHSELNLSSLELGDSALYFCATQRHKRATEAFFGQGTRLTVV.

In DNA, the CDR3 is TGTGCCAGCAGCTTACGGGGGTTAGGCTACGAGCAGTACTTC. It yields the protein CASSLRGLGYEQYF. The chain links TRBV7-9 to TRBJ2-7, with D possibly being TRBD2 (6 bases). The CDR3 loop spans 14 amino acids. V was shortened by 2 bases and J by 3 bases, with 11 bases between the two germline ends. Germline CDR1 reads SEHNR; CDR2 reads FQNEAQ (reference sequence).

The table lists this clone with a few counts. This chain links TRBV9 with TRBJ2-7; 7 bases line up with TRBD1. The CDR3 extends over 15 amino acids. The V and J ends lost 0 bases and 5 bases, in that order; junction bases with no gene match: 8. Germline V gene data show CDR1 as SGDLS and CDR2 as YYNGEE. The CDR3 region has the DNA TGTGCCAGCAGCGTAGACCCCACAGGGGCAGACGAGCAGTACTTC. It translates to CASSVDPTGADEQYF.

The chain combines TRBV30 with TRBJ1-2; D uncertain. Trimming took off 0 bases at V and 8 bases at J, with 10 bases between the two ends. The CDR3 sequence is 12 residues long. CDR1 and CDR2 (germline): GTSNPN, SVGIG (reference sequence). The CDR3 here is CAWSVRGKGYTF. In DNA, the CDR3 is TGTGCCTGGAGTGTACGAGGGAAGGGCTACACCTTC.